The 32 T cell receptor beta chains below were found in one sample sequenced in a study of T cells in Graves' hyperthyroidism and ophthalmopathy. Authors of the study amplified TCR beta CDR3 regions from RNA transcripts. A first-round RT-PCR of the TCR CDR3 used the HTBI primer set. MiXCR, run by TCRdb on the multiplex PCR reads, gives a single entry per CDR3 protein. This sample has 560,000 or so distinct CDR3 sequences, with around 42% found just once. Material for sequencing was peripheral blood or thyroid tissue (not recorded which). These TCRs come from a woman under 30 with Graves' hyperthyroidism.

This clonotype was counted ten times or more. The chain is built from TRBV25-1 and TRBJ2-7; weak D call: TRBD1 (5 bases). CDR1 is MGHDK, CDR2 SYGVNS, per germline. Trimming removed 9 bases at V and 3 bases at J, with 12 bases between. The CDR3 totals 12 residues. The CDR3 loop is CARASTVYEQYF. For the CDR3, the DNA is TGTGCCAGGGCCTCGACAGTCTACGAGCAGTACTTC.

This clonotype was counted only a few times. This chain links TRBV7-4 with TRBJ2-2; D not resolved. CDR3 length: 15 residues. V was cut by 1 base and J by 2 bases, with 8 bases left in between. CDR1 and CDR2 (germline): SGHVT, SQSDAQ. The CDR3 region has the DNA TGTGCCAGCAGCTTAGTAGCCAGAAACACCGGGGAGCTGTTTTTT. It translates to CASSLVARNTGELFF. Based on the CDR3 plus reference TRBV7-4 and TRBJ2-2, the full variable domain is GAGVSQSPRYKVAKRGRDVALRCDSISGHVTLYWYRQTLGQGSEVLTYSQSDAQRDKSGRPSGRFSAERPERSVSTLKIQRTEQGDSAVYLCASSLVARNTGELFFGEGSRLTVL.

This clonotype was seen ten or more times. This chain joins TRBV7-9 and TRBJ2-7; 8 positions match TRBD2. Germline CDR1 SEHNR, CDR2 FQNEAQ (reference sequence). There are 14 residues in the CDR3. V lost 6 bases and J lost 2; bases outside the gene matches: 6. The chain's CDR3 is CASSNSGTAYEQYF. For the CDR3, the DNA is TGTGCCAGCAGTAATAGCGGGACCGCCTACGAGCAGTACTTC.

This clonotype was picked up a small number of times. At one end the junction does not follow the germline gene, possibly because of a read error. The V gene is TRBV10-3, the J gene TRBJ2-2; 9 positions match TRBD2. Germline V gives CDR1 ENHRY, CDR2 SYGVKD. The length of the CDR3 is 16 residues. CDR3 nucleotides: TGTGCCAGCAGTTACCGGACTAGCGCGTCCACCGGGGAGCTGTTTTTT. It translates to CASSYRTSASTGELFF.

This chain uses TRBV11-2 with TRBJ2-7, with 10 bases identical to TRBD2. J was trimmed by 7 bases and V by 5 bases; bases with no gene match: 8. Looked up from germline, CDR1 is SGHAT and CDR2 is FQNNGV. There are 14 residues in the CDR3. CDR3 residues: CASSAGPAGGEQYF. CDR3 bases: TGTGCCAGCAGCGCCGGACCAGCGGGAGGGGAGCAGTACTTC.

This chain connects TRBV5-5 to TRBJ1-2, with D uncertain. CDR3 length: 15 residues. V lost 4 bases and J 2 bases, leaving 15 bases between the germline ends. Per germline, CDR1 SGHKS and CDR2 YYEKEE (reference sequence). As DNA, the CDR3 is TGTGCCAGCAGCCAAGATCAGGTCAACAACTATGGCTACACCTTC. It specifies CASSQDQVNNYGYTF.

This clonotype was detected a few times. The CDR3 reads CASSEEAREAFF. The DNA of the CDR3 is TGTGCCAGCAGTGAAGAAGCCCGTGAAGCTTTCTTT. The chain couples TRBV2 to TRBJ1-1; D unclear. Trimming shortened V by 1 base and J by 7 bases, and 7 bases separated the two germline ends. In germline, CDR1 is SNHLY, CDR2 FYNNEI. CDR3 length: 12 amino acids.

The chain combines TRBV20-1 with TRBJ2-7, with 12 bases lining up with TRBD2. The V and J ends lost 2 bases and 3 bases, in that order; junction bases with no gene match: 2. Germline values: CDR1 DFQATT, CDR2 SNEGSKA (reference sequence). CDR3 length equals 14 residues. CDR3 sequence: CSARLAGGDYEQYF. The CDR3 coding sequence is TGCAGTGCTAGACTAGCGGGAGGGGACTACGAGCAGTACTTC.

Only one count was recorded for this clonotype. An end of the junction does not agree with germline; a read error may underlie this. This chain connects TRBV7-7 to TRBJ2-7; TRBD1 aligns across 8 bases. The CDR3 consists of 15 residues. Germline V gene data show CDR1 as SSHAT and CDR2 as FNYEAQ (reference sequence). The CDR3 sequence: CASSLGQGLGYEQYF. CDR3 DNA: TGTGCTAGCAGCTTAGGACAGGGTCTGGGCTACGAGCAGTACTTC.

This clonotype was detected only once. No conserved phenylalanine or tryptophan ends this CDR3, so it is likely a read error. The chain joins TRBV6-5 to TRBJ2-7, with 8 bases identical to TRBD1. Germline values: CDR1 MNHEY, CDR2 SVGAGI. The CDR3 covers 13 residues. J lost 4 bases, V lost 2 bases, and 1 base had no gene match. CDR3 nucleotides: TGTGCCAGCAGTTACCAGGGGGCTTACGAGCAGTACCTC. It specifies CASSYQGAYEQYL.

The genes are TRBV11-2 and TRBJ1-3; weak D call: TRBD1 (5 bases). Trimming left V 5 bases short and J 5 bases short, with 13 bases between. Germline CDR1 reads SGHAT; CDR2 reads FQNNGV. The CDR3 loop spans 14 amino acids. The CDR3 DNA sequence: TGTGCCAGCAGCGTGACAGATTCAAGAAACACCATATATTTT. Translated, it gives CASSVTDSRNTIYF.

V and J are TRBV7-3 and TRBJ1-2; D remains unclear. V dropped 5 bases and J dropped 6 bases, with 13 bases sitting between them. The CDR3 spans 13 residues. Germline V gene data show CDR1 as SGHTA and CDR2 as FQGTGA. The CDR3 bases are TGTGCCAGCAGCCCCGCGGTAAACAATGGCTACACCTTC. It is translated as CASSPAVNNGYTF. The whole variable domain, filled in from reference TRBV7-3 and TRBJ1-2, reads GAGVSQTPSNKVTEKGKYVELRCDPISGHTALYWYRQSLGQGPEFLIYFQGTGAADDSGLPNDRFFAVRPEGSVSTLKIQRTERGDSAVYLCASSPAVNNGYTFGSGTRLTVV.

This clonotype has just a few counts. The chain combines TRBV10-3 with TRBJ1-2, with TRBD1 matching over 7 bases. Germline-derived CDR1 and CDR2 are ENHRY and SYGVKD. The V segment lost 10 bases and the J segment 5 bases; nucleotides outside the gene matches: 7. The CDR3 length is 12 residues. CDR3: CASWDSSYGYTF. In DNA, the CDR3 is TGTGCCAGCTGGGACAGTTCGTATGGCTACACCTTC.

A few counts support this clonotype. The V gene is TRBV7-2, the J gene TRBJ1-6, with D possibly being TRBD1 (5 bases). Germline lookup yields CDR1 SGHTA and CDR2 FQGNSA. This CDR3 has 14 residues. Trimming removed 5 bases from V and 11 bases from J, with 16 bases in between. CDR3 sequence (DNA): TGTGCCAGCAGCCCGGGCGGGGGGAGGGCACCCCTCCACTTT. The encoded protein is CASSPGGGRAPLHF.

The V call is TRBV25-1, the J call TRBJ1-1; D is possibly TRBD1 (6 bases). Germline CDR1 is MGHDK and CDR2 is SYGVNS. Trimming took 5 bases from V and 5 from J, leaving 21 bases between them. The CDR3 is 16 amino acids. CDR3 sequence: CASSSINRATGTEAFF. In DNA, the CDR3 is TGTGCCAGCAGTAGTATCAACAGGGCGACGGGGACTGAAGCTTTCTTT. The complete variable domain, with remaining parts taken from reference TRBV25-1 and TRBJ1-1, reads EADIYQTPRYLVIGTGKKITLECSQTMGHDKMYWYQQDPGMELHLIHYSYGVNSTEKGDLSSESTVSRIRTEHFPLTLESARPSHTSQYLCASSSINRATGTEAFFGQGTRLTVV.

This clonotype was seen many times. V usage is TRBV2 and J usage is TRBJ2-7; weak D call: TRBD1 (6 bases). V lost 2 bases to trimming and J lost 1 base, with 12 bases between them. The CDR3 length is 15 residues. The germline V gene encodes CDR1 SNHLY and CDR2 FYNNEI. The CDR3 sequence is CASSESGHLSYEQYF. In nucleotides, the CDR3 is TGTGCCAGCAGTGAATCGGGACACCTATCCTACGAGCAGTACTTC.

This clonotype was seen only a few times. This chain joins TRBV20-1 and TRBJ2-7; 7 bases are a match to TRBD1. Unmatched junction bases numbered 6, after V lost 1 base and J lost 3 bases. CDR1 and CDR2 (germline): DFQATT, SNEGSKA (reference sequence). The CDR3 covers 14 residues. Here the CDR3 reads CSARVRPGGYEQYF. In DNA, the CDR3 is TGCAGTGCTAGAGTGCGCCCAGGGGGCTACGAGCAGTACTTC.

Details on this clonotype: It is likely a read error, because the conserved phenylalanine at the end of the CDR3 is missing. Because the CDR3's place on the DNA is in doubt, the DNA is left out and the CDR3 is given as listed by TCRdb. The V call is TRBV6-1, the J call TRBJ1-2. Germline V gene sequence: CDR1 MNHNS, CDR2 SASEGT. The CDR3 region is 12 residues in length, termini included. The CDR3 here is CASSDSYYGYTV.

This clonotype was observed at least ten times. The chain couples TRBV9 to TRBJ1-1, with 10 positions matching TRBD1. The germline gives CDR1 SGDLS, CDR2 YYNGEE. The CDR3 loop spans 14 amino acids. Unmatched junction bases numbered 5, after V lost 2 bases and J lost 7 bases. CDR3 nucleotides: TGTGCCAGCAGCGTGACAGGGGGCGTCAGTGAAGCTTTCTTT. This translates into CASSVTGGVSEAFF.

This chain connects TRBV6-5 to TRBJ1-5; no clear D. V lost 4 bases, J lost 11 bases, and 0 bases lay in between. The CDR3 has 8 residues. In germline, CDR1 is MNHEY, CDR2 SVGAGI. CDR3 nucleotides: TGTGCCAGCAGTTCCCAGCATTTT. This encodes CASSSQHF.

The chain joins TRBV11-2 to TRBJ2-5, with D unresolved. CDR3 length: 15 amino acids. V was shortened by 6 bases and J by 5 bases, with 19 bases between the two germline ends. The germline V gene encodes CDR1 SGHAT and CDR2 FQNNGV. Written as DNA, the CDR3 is TGTGCCAGCAGTGCCACCCGTCGGGTAGGCGAGACCCAGTACTTC. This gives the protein CASSATRRVGETQYF.

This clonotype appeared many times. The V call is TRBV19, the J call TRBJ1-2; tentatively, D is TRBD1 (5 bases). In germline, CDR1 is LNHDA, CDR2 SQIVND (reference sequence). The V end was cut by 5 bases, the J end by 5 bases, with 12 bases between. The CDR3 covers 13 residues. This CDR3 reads CASSPSRQYGYTF. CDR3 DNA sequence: TGTGCCAGTAGTCCCTCACGACAGTATGGCTACACCTTC.

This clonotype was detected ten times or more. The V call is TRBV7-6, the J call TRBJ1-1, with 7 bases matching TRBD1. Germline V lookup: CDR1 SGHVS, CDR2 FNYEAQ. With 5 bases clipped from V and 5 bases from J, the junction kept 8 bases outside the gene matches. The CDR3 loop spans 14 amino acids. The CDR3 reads CASSLGQASTEAFF. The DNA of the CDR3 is TGTGCCAGCAGCCTAGGACAGGCCTCAACTGAAGCTTTCTTT. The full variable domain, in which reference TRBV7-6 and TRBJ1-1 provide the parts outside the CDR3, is GAGVSQSPRYKVTKRGQDVALRCDPISGHVSLYWYRQALGQGPEFLTYFNYEAQQDKSGLPNDRFSAERPEGSISTLTIQRTEQRDSAMYRCASSLGQASTEAFFGQGTRLTVV.

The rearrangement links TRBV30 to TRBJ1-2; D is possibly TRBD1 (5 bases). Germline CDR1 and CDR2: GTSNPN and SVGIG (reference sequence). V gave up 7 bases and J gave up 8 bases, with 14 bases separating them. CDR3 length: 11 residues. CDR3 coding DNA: TGTGCCTCCAGGGATCCGAGGGGCTACACCTTC. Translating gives CASRDPRGYTF.

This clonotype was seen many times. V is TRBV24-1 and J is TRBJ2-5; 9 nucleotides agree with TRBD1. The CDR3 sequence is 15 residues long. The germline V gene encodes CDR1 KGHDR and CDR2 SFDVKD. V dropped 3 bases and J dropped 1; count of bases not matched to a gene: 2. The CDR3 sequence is CATSDETGGQETQYF. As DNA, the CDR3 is TGTGCCACCAGTGATGAGACAGGGGGCCAAGAGACCCAGTACTTC.

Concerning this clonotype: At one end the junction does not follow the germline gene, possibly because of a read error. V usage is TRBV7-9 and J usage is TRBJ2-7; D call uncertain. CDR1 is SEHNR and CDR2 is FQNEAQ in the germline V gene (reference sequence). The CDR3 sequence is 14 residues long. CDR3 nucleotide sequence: TGCGCCAGCAGCCAAGATAAGGCTTCCTACGAGCAGTACTTC. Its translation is CASSQDKASYEQYF.

DNA for the CDR3: TGTGCCAGCAGCTTCGGTATGAACTACGAGCAGTACTTC. The encoded protein is CASSFGMNYEQYF. V gene TRBV7-6 combines with J gene TRBJ2-7; no clear D. This CDR3 comprises 13 residues. The V gene lost 3 bases and the J gene lost 3 bases, with 9 bases spanning the gap. In germline, CDR1 is SGHVS, CDR2 FNYEAQ.

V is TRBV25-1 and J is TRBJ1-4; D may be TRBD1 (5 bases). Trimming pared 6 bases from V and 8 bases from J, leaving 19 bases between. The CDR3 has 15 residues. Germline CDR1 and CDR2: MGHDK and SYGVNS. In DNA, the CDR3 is TGTGCCAGCAGCCAAGGCGGGGCTTGGGAGGAAAAACTGTTTTTT. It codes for CASSQGGAWEEKLFF.

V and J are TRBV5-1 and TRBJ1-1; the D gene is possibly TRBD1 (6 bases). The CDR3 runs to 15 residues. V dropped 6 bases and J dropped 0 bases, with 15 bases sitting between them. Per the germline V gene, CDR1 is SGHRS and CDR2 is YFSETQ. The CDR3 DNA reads TGCGCCAGCACCCGGTCGGGACAAATGAACACTGAAGCTTTCTTT. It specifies CASTRSGQMNTEAFF.

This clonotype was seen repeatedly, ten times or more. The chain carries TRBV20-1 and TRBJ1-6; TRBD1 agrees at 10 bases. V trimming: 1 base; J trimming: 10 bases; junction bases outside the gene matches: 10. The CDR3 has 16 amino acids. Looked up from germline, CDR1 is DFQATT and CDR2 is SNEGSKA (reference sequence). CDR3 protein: CSARALGQGRRSPLHF. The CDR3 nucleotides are TGCAGTGCTAGAGCCTTGGGACAGGGGAGACGGTCACCCCTCCACTTT.

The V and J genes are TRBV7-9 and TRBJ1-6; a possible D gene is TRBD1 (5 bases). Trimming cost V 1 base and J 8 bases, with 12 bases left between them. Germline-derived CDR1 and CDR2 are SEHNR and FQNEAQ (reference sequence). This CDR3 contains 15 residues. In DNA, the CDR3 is TGTGCCAGCAGCTTAGGGTTAGAGGGGCATTCACCCCTCCACTTT. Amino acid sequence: CASSLGLEGHSPLHF.

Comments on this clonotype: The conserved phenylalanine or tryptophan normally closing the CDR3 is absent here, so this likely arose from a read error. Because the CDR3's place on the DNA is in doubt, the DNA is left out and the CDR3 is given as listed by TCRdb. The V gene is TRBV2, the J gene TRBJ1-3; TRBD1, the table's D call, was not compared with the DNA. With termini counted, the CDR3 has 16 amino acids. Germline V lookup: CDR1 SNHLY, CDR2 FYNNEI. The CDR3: CATARAGRQETGPASN.